This T cell receptor (beta chain) emerged from a study of blood T cell repertoires in COVID-19. Study overall: Collection of acute and convalescent COVID-19 samples took place in the United States, Italy and Spain. The analysed material was cDNA or gDNA that came from T cells, B-cell-depleted T cells, or PBMCs.

In this sample, this clone turned up once. Per the original methods: Reference gene primer amplification gave estimated nucleated cell counts. Data came from immunoSEQ multiplex PCR; TCRdb stores just in-frame clones and leaves some out. V and J calls and clone size are copied from that table; D and trimming were computed from the DNA. The sample includes about 180,000 clones, roughly 86% of them seen just once. V lost 4 bases to trimming and J lost 3 bases, with 4 bases between them. The CDR3 contains 11 residues. Germline V CDR1 and CDR2: LGHNT, FRNRAP. This sequence joins TRBV12-5 and TRBJ2-7, with D uncertain. The sequencing sample was made of peripheral blood. The receptor comes from a woman in her twenties or thirties with active or convalescent COVID-19. This chain's CDR3 is CASGSSYEQYF. CDR3 sequence (DNA): TGTGCTAGTGGTTCTAGCTACGAGCAGTACTTC. Full variable domain (remainder filled in from reference TRBV12-5 and TRBJ2-7): DARVTQTPRHKVTEMGQEVTMRCQPILGHNTVFWYRQTMMQGLELLAYFRNRAPLDDSGMPKDRFSAEMPDATLATLKIQPSEPRDSAVYFCASGSSYEQYFGPGTRLTVT.